These T cell receptor beta chains were read from a single sample in a study of beta chain features in type 1 diabetes. Sequencing used immunoSEQ multiplex PCR; TCRdb keeps in-frame clones, though not all of them. Found here are about 150,000 clones, 7% to 10% of them singletons; the top ten hold less than 3%. Sequencing was done on a sample of central memory CD4+ T cells from blood. Receptor source: a young woman in good health. Each CDR3 is given with its conserved first and last residue. A D gene is named only where the DNA matches it firmly. The size of a clone is reported for some rows only, either as once, few or many, or as a class for expanded clones.

J gene | V gene | clone size | D gene | CDR3 protein | CDR3 DNA
TRBJ2-1 | TRBV5-1 | NA | TRBD2 | CASSFTSGGAGYPEQFF | TGCGCCAGCAGTTTCACTAGCGGGGGGGCAGGGTACCCTGAGCAGTTCTTC
TRBJ1-2 | TRBV15 | many | NA | CATSRFSTANYGYTF | TGTGCCACCAGCAGGTTTTCGACAGCCAACTATGGCTACACCTTC
TRBJ1-2 | TRBV2 | NA | NA | CASSVGVNYGYTF | TGTGCCAGCAGTGTCGGGGTCAACTATGGCTACACCTTC
TRBJ2-7 | TRBV28 | NA | NA | CASTGTYEQYF | TGTGCCAGTACAGGCACCTACGAGCAGTACTTC
TRBJ2-6 | TRBV7-8 | NA | TRBD1 | CASSSIGGRSGANVLTF | TGTGCCAGCAGCTCTATAGGGGGCCGATCAGGGGCCAACGTCCTGACTTTC
TRBJ2-1 | TRBV30 | NA | NA | CAWSKRWEDEQFF | TGTGCCTGGAGTAAGCGTTGGGAGGATGAGCAGTTCTTC
TRBJ2-7 | TRBV29-1 | many | TRBD1 | CSVETLHRGEQYF | TGCAGCGTTGAAACCCTCCACAGGGGCGAGCAGTACTTC
TRBJ1-2 | TRBV7-2 | NA | TRBD1 | CASSPGTGRHGYTF | TGTGCCAGCAGCCCAGGGACAGGAAGACATGGCTACACCTTC
TRBJ2-1 | TRBV5-1 | many | NA | CASSSFNEQFF | TGCGCCAGCAGCTCCTTCAATGAGCAGTTCTTC
TRBJ1-2 | TRBV5-4 | NA | NA | CASSLGTSLDGYTF | TGTGCCAGCAGCTTGGGGACATCTTTGGATGGCTACACCTTC
TRBJ2-3 | TRBV5-1 | NA | NA | CASSLWLTDTQYF | TGCGCCAGCAGCTTGTGGCTCACAGATACGCAGTATTTT
TRBJ2-2 | TRBV6-6 | NA | TRBD2 | CASRLGLAGNTGELFF | TGTGCCAGCAGACTCGGACTAGCGGGGAACACCGGGGAGCTGTTTTTT
TRBJ2-2 | TRBV30 | few | NA | CAWKGGLDAGELFF | TGTGCCTGGAAGGGAGGACTTGACGCCGGGGAGCTGTTTTTT
TRBJ1-1 | TRBV18 | NA | NA | CASSPPRLQIGLTVAEAFF | TGTGCCAGCTCACCACCGAGACTTCAGATCGGACTCACGGTCGCTGAAGCTTTCTTT
TRBJ2-5 | TRBV7-9 | few | NA | CASSFEPETQYF | TGTGCCAGCAGCTTTGAGCCGGAGACCCAGTACTTC
TRBJ1-2 | TRBV5-5 | few | NA | CASSQEQDYGYTF | TGTGCCAGCAGCCAAGAACAGGACTATGGCTACACCTTC
TRBJ1-1 | TRBV4-1 | few | NA | CASSFQANTEAFF | TGCGCCAGCAGTTTCCAGGCGAACACTGAAGCTTTCTTT
TRBJ1-5 | TRBV30 | NA | TRBD1 | CAWTTGAGQPQHF | TGTGCCTGGACCACAGGGGCCGGACAGCCCCAGCATTTT
TRBJ1-5 | TRBV4-2 | few | TRBD1 | CASSQEGTGDQPQHF | TGTGCCAGCAGCCAAGAGGGTACAGGGGATCAGCCCCAGCATTTT
TRBJ2-2 | TRBV5-1 | NA | TRBD2 | CASSLDAGGLTGELFF | TGCGCCAGCAGCTTGGACGCGGGGGGACTAACCGGGGAGCTGTTTTTT
TRBJ2-7 | TRBV5-1 | few | NA | CASSLEQGGYEQYF | TGCGCCAGCAGCTTGGAGCAGGGCGGCTACGAGCAGTACTTC
TRBJ1-1 | TRBV9 | NA | NA | CASSVAGHMNTEAFF | TGTGCCAGCAGCGTAGCGGGACACATGAACACTGAAGCTTTCTTT
TRBJ2-2 | TRBV7-7 | NA | TRBD2 | CASSPLAGNTGELFF | TGTGCTAGCAGTCCTCTAGCGGGGAACACCGGGGAGCTGTTTTTT
TRBJ1-4 | TRBV30 | few | NA | CAWSGQALSGDEKLFF | TGTGCCTGGAGTGGGCAGGCCCTCAGCGGGGATGAAAAACTGTTTTTT
TRBJ1-1 | TRBV27 | NA | NA | CASSLSSQVIGAFF | TGTGCCAGCAGTTTATCGAGTCAGGTGATTGGAGCTTTCTTT
TRBJ1-5 | TRBV7-2 | NA | NA | CASSLGVAEEPQHF | TGTGCCAGCAGCTTAGGCGTGGCAGAGGAGCCCCAGCATTTT
TRBJ1-1 | TRBV6-6 | few | NA | CASSPVEGQKNTEAFF | TGTGCCAGCAGCCCGGTGGAGGGGCAAAAGAACACTGAAGCTTTCTTT
TRBJ2-1 | TRBV4-2 | NA | TRBD2 | CASSQATLRGDYNEQFF | TGTGCCAGCAGCCAAGCCACGTTGCGGGGGGACTACAATGAGCAGTTCTTC
TRBJ2-7 | TRBV6-7 | few | NA | CASRGVPGHSFYEQYF | TGTGCCAGCAGGGGAGTCCCGGGACATTCGTTCTACGAGCAGTACTTC
TRBJ2-1 | TRBV2 | many | TRBD2 | CASKLAGRYNEQFF | TGTGCCAGCAAGCTAGCGGGGAGGTACAATGAGCAGTTCTTC
TRBJ1-2 | TRBV11-1 | NA | NA | CASSYSRQFYGYTF | TGTGCCAGCAGCTATTCAAGACAGTTCTATGGCTACACCTTC
TRBJ2-2 | TRBV5-4 | NA | NA | CASSLGVANTGELFF | TGTGCCAGCAGCCTAGGGGTGGCGAACACCGGGGAGCTGTTTTTT
TRBJ2-7 | TRBV5-4 | NA | NA | CASSLISQGPTHEQYF | TGTGCCAGCAGCTTAATATCACAGGGTCCGACTCACGAGCAGTACTTC
TRBJ1-1 | TRBV7-2 | few | NA | CASSLVGGNTEAFF | TGTGCCAGCAGCTTAGTTGGAGGGAACACTGAAGCTTTCTTT
TRBJ2-2 | TRBV5-1 | few | NA | CASSLSPGELFF | TGCGCCAGCAGCTTGTCTCCCGGGGAGCTGTTTTTT
TRBJ2-4 | TRBV6-1 | few | TRBD1 | CASSPTGRGNIQYF | TGTGCCAGCAGTCCGACAGGGCGAGGTAACATTCAGTACTTC
TRBJ2-1 | TRBV30 | few | TRBD2 | CAWSLGSSGIYNEQFF | TGTGCCTGGAGTCTAGGGTCTAGCGGGATCTACAATGAGCAGTTCTTC
TRBJ1-5 | TRBV28 | few | NA | CASRVREAQPQHF | TGTGCCAGCAGGGTGCGGGAGGCTCAGCCCCAGCATTTT
TRBJ2-7 | TRBV7-2 | NA | TRBD1 | CASGDSLPYEQYF | TGTGCCAGCGGGGACAGTCTCCCCTACGAGCAGTACTTC
TRBJ2-6 | TRBV18 | few | NA | CASSLEGTGANVLTF | TGTGCCAGCTCACTGGAGGGAACTGGGGCCAACGTCCTGACTTTC
TRBJ1-2 | TRBV5-4 | few | TRBD1 | CASSFPDRAVYGYTF | TGTGCCAGCAGCTTCCCGGACAGGGCGGTCTATGGCTACACCTTC
TRBJ2-7 | TRBV18 | few | TRBD2 | CASSPPQGLAGAYEQYF | TGTGCCAGCTCACCACCGCAGGGACTAGCGGGGGCCTACGAGCAGTACTTC
TRBJ2-1 | TRBV6-1 | few | NA | CASRDSGSYNEQFF | TGTGCCAGCAGAGATAGCGGCTCCTACAATGAGCAGTTCTTC
TRBJ1-6 | TRBV7-9 | NA | NA | CASSYSGGWDSPLHF | TGTGCCAGCAGCTACTCGGGGGGCTGGGATTCACCCCTCCACTTT
TRBJ1-1 | TRBV29-1 | many | NA | CSVVLNTEAFF | TGCAGCGTTGTTCTTAACACTGAAGCTTTCTTT
TRBJ1-2 | TRBV29-1 | few | NA | CSVDPLQRTDYGYTF | TGCAGCGTTGACCCCCTACAGCGGACTGACTATGGCTACACCTTC
TRBJ1-2 | TRBV18 | NA | NA | CASSPRDSETYGYTF | TGTGCCAGCTCACCACGGGACTCGGAGACCTATGGCTACACCTTC
TRBJ2-3 | TRBV6-5 | NA | TRBD2 | CASRPGLAGGDTQYF | TGTGCCAGCAGGCCTGGACTAGCGGGAGGGGATACGCAGTATTTT
TRBJ2-5 | TRBV30 | few | NA | CAWSVITGVGETQYF | TGTGCCTGGAGTGTCATCACGGGAGTCGGGGAGACCCAGTACTTC
TRBJ2-1 | TRBV18 | NA | TRBD1 | CASFKDRGQDEQFF | TGTGCCAGCTTTAAAGACAGGGGGCAGGATGAGCAGTTCTTC
TRBJ1-1 | TRBV5-1 | few | NA | CASSLDRLNTEAFF | TGCGCCAGCAGCTTAGACAGGCTGAACACTGAAGCTTTCTTT
TRBJ2-5 | TRBV4-2 | NA | NA | CASSQVKSGQLQETQYF | TGTGCCAGCAGCCAAGTGAAGAGCGGACAGCTCCAAGAGACCCAGTACTTC
TRBJ2-5 | TRBV30 | few | TRBD1 | CAWAGTGTETQYF | TGTGCCTGGGCCGGGACAGGGACAGAGACCCAGTACTTC